The sequence of this T cell receptor (beta chain) was determined in a study of CD8 T cells in ankylosing spondylitis. This clonotype was recorded at least ten times. TCRdb analysed the 5' RACE reads with MiXCR anew, one entry per CDR3 protein. The table shows roughly 230,000 distinct CDR3 sequences, with about 20% occurring only once. The length of the CDR3 is 14 residues. Germline-derived CDR1 and CDR2 are SGHVS and FNYEAQ. Deletions cut 1 base from V and 4 bases from J, with 10 bases between. Sequencing used blood, either unsorted or a sorted T cell fraction (not recorded which). The sequence was obtained from a male donor with ankylosing spondylitis or in good health (not recorded which). The V call is TRBV7-6, the J call TRBJ2-5, with D perhaps matching TRBD2 (5 bases). The CDR3 spells CASSLGKRAETQYF. Written as DNA, the CDR3 is TGTGCCAGCAGCTTAGGGAAGAGGGCAGAGACCCAGTACTTC.